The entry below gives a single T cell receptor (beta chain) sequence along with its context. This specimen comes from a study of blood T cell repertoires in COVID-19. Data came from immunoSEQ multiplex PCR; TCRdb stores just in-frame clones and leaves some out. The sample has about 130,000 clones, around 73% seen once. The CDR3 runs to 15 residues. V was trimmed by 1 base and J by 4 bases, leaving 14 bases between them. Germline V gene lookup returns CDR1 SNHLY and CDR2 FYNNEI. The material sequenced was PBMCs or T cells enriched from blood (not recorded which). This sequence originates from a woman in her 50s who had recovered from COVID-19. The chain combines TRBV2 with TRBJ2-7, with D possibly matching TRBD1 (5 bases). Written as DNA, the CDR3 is TGTGCCAGCAGTGAAGGTGTAGGGGTTTGGTACGAGCAGTACTTC. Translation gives CASSEGVGVWYEQYF.